This is a list of T cell receptor beta chains from one sample in a study of shared clonotypes between healthy human individuals. TCRdb keeps only in-frame clones here, not all; method: immunoSEQ multiplex PCR. The profile shows around 100,000 clones, around two thirds of them singletons. Material: memory CD8+ T cells sorted from blood. These receptors were taken from a woman aged 25-40 years in good health. The CDR3 runs from the conserved cysteine through the conserved F or W. D genes are given only for firm matches. Clone size, where shown, is once, few, many, or a class for clones that have expanded.

d_gene,abundance,j_gene,v_gene,CDR3aa,CDR3nt
-,-,TRBJ1-2,TRBV28,CASSLEQGSWLVRGYTF,TGTGCCAGCAGTTTAGAACAGGGTTCCTGGCTAGTTCGGGGCTACACCTTC
-,-,TRBJ2-1,TRBV25-1,CASSESSVSLKQYNEQFF,TGTGCCAGCAGTGAATCCTCGGTATCCCTCAAACAGTACAATGAGCAGTTCTTC
-,-,TRBJ2-7,TRBV27,CASSILGDEQYF,TGTGCCAGCAGTATCCTCGGGGACGAGCAGTACTTC
-,-,TRBJ2-1,TRBV10-1,CASATQRDTEQFF,TGCGCCAGCGCCACTCAGCGGGACACTGAGCAGTTCTTC
TRBD2,-,TRBJ2-1,TRBV2,CASTAGDGSYNEQFF,TGTGCCAGCACGGCGGGAGATGGGTCCTACAATGAGCAGTTCTTC
TRBD2,-,TRBJ2-7,TRBV6-1,CASSERLAGGCEQYF,TGTGCCAGCAGTGAGCGACTAGCGGGAGGGTGCGAGCAGTACTTC
TRBD2,-,TRBJ2-3,TRBV6-1,CASSEAAGGGRLDTQYF,TGTGCCAGCAGTGAAGCTGCTGGCGGGGGGAGATTGGATACGCAGTATTTT
-,-,TRBJ1-5,TRBV5-6,CAAACSPQHF,TGTGCAGCAGCTTGTTCGCCCCAGCATTTT
-,few,TRBJ2-5,TRBV5-4,CASSLEHKETQYF,TGTGCCAGCAGCTTGGAGCACAAAGAGACCCAGTACTTC
-,-,TRBJ1-2,TRBV18,CASSPGLANYGYTF,TGTGCCAGCTCACCGGGGCTTGCTAACTATGGCTACACCTTC
-,-,TRBJ2-1,TRBV19,CASSDLRGAEYNEQFF,TGTGCCAGTAGTGACCTACGAGGCGCGGAGTACAATGAGCAGTTCTTC
TRBD2,-,TRBJ2-3,TRBV9,CASSVAGGSDTQYF,TGTGCCAGCAGCGTAGCGGGAGGGTCTGATACGCAGTATTTT
-,-,TRBJ2-7,TRBV6-1,CATKWGYEQYF,TGTGCCACTAAATGGGGGTACGAGCAGTACTTC
-,few,TRBJ1-4,TRBV6-6,CASSYGAGNEKLFF,TGTGCCAGCAGTTATGGGGCAGGGAATGAAAAACTGTTTTTT
-,-,TRBJ2-5,TRBV4-2,CASSPGERQETQYF,TGTGCCAGCAGCCCGGGAGAAAGACAAGAGACCCAGTACTTC
-,-,TRBJ1-1,TRBV18,CASSPGRGREAFF,TGTGCCAGCTCACCAGGTCGGGGGCGCGAAGCTTTCTTT
-,-,TRBJ2-5,TRBV28,CASRSDTEVETQYF,TGTGCCAGCAGATCCGACACGGAGGTGGAGACCCAGTACTTC
-,-,TRBJ2-4,TRBV6-1,CASSEAQAGLKNIQYF,TGTGCCAGCAGTGAAGCGCAGGCAGGGCTAAAAAACATTCAGTACTTC
TRBD2,-,TRBJ2-1,TRBV6-1,CASSERTSGINEQFF,TGTGCCAGCAGTGAACGGACTAGCGGGATAAATGAGCAGTTCTTC
-,-,TRBJ2-7,TRBV29-1,CSIWDHSYEQYF,TGCAGCATTTGGGACCACTCCTACGAGCAGTACTTC
TRBD2,-,TRBJ2-1,TRBV2,CASSGIAGGYNEQFF,TGTGCCAGCAGCGGTATCGCGGGAGGGTACAATGAGCAGTTCTTC
TRBD1,-,TRBJ2-7,TRBV11-3,CASSLGPPTGALSYEQYF,TGTGCCAGCAGCTTAGGCCCCCCTACAGGGGCCCTCTCCTACGAGCAGTACTTC
TRBD1,-,TRBJ1-5,TRBV6-1,CASSEALGTGAYSNQPQHF,TGTGCCAGCAGTGAAGCGTTGGGGACAGGGGCCTATAGCAATCAGCCCCAGCATTTT
-,-,TRBJ2-1,TRBV7-2,CASSLSGGGSGYEQFF,TGTGCCAGCAGCTTATCGGGGGGCGGGAGTGGGTATGAGCAGTTCTTC
TRBD1,few,TRBJ1-1,TRBV29-1,CSVARGTGGTEAFF,TGCAGCGTCGCCCGTGGGACAGGGGGCACTGAAGCTTTCTTT
TRBD1,many,TRBJ2-7,TRBV6-1,CASSERTGGAYEQYF,TGTGCCAGCAGTGAGAGGACAGGGGGCGCGTACGAGCAGTACTTC
-,-,TRBJ2-6,TRBV28,CATLPGTHPSGANVLTF,TGTGCCACCCTGCCCGGGACCCACCCCTCTGGGGCCAACGTCCTGACTTTC
TRBD2,-,TRBJ2-2,TRBV6-4,CASRGRDTGELFF,TGTGCCAGCAGGGGGAGGGACACCGGGGAGCTGTTTTTT
TRBD1,-,TRBJ2-7,TRBV2,CASAGTGRSYEQYF,TGTGCCAGTGCCGGGACAGGACGCTCCTACGAGCAGTACTTC
-,few,TRBJ2-5,TRBV19,CASSILAGGKETQYF,TGTGCCAGTAGTATACTTGCAGGGGGGAAAGAGACCCAGTACTTC
TRBD1,-,TRBJ2-2,TRBV19,CASSDRQGDFTGELFF,TGTGCCAGTAGTGATCGACAGGGGGACTTCACCGGGGAGCTGTTTTTT
-,few,TRBJ1-2,TRBV5-1,CASSLVGQNYGYTF,TGCGCCAGCAGCTTGGTTGGACAGAACTATGGCTACACCTTC
-,once,TRBJ2-5,TRBV9,CASSAPSREEQYF,TGTGCCAGCAGCGCTCCGTCTAGAGAGGAGCAGTACTTC
-,few,TRBJ1-1,TRBV6-1,CASSLTGNTEAFF,TGTGCCAGCAGCCTGACAGGGAACACTGAAGCTTTCTTT
-,-,TRBJ2-7,TRBV11-2,CASSFPPGPEQYF,TGTGCCAGCAGCTTCCCCCCGGGGCCCGAGCAGTACTTC
TRBD1,few,TRBJ1-3,TRBV4-2,CASSQGDREFSGNTIYF,TGTGCCAGCAGCCAAGGGGACAGGGAGTTCTCTGGAAACACCATATATTTT
-,many,TRBJ2-1,TRBV5-1,CASSPLSPGTYNEQFF,TGCGCCAGCAGCCCTCTTTCGCCCGGAACCTACAATGAGCAGTTCTTC
-,-,TRBJ2-2,TRBV2,CASSESSSYTGELFF,TGTGCCAGCAGTGAGAGCTCCTCCTACACCGGGGAGCTGTTTTTT
-,-,TRBJ1-3,TRBV2,CASSERTGSSGNTIYF,TGTGCCAGCAGTGAAAGGACGGGATCCTCTGGAAACACCATATATTTT
-,few,TRBJ1-5,TRBV27,CASSDPNQPQHF,TGTGCCAGCAGTGATCCTAATCAGCCCCAGCATTTT